The clone carrying this T cell receptor beta chain was seen a few times. The data derive from a study of blood T cells in healthy people across ages. The individuals who served as donors were healthy Caucasians living in Russia, aged about 6 to 100. Looked up from germline, CDR1 is SGHVS and CDR2 is FNYEAQ. The CDR3 contains 13 residues. With 8 bases removed from V and 4 bases from J, the gap between germline ends came to 14 bases. Together with a sample-barcoded 5' primer, a J-beta primer mix was included in a second PCR lasting about 6 to 11 cycles. TCRdb itself ran the 5' RACE reads through MiXCR, one entry per CDR3 protein. Among around 870,000 distinct CDR3 sequences listed, around 26% were seen once.

The receptor's source is a woman older than 75 in good health. This chain joins TRBV7-6 and TRBJ1-1; D is undetermined. Sequenced sample: blood. CDR3 amino acids: CASGRDSSTEAFF. DNA of the CDR3: TGTGCCAGCGGGAGGGATAGTAGCACTGAAGCTTTCTTT.